This T cell receptor (beta chain) was sequenced for a study of blood T cell repertoires in COVID-19. Study at large: Researchers got acute and convalescent COVID-19 samples from the United States, Italy and Spain. PBMCs, B-cell-depleted T cells, or T cells were the source of the cDNA or gDNA that made up the material.

In the original analysis: How many nucleated cells were present was estimated from reference gene primer amplification. Produced via immunoSEQ multiplex PCR; TCRdb's table is partial and in-frame only. The V and J calls and the clone size are those of that table, but D and trimming were determined from the DNA. The repertoire has some 200,000 clones, around 80% of them found once; the top ten carry less than 7%. Trimming took off 7 bases at V and 9 bases at J, with 13 bases between the two ends. Germline-derived CDR1 and CDR2 are MDHEN and SYDVKM. The CDR3 has 12 residues. Sequencing was performed on peripheral blood. The source is a woman in her seventies with acute or convalescent COVID-19. This chain joins TRBV28 and TRBJ1-5; D remains ambiguous. The CDR3 protein is CASTTLLSPQHF. CDR3 bases: TGTGCCAGCACCACCCTGCTATCGCCCCAGCATTTT.